The 16 T cell receptor beta chains below come from one sample, sequenced in a study of beta chain features in type 1 diabetes. The authors reverse transcribed all of the isolated RNA, so sequencing captured expressed TCRB transcripts. The repertoire was sequenced with immunoSEQ multiplex PCR; TCRdb's copy has only in-frame clones and lacks some. The sample has around 250,000 clones, about 25% seen once. The sample was central memory CD4+ T cells from blood. The receptors originated from a young man in good health.

This clone showed up just a few times. The J gene is TRBJ1-6, the V gene TRBV19; D is unclear. The germline CDR1 and CDR2 sequences are LNHDA and SQIVND (reference sequence). The length of the CDR3 is 15 residues. V shed 4 bases and J shed 10 bases, with 17 bases lying between them. In DNA form, the CDR3 reads TGTGCCAGTAGTAACGGGCCCCGAATGGGGTCACCCCTCCACTTT. This gives the protein CASSNGPRMGSPLHF.

This clone occurred a few times. This rearrangement joins TRBV15 to TRBJ2-5; tentative D call: TRBD2 (7 bases). Germline loops: CDR1 LNHNV, CDR2 YYDKDF (reference sequence). The CDR3 spans 16 residues. Trimming removed 0 bases from V and 4 bases from J, with 15 bases in between. CDR3 region: CATSRDIQGRGETQYF. The CDR3 DNA follows: TGTGCCACCAGCAGAGATATTCAGGGGAGGGGAGAGACCCAGTACTTC. The full variable domain, its missing parts supplied by reference TRBV15 and TRBJ2-5, is DAMVIQNPRYQVTQFGKPVTLSCSQTLNHNVMYWYQQKSSQAPKLLFHYYDKDFNNEADTPDNFQSRRPNTSFCFLDIRSPGLGDTAMYLCATSRDIQGRGETQYFGPGTRLLVL.

This clone was seen only a few times. The rearrangement joins TRBV6-5 to TRBJ2-6; D perhaps matches TRBD2 (5 bases). The CDR3 loop spans 15 amino acids. The V and J ends lost 0 bases and 12 bases respectively, with 15 bases between them. Per germline, CDR1 MNHEY and CDR2 SVGAGI. The CDR3 region is CASSYSAGVGAVLTF. CDR3 nucleotide sequence: TGTGCCAGCAGTTACTCAGCAGGCGTGGGAGCCGTCCTGACTTTC.

This clone was counted between two and nine times. This chain joins TRBV18 and TRBJ2-1; D may correspond to TRBD1 or TRBD2 (5 bases each). Germline assignment: CDR1 KGHSH and CDR2 LQKENI. This CDR3 comprises 14 residues. The ends were cut back, 5 bases at V and 12 bases at J, with 20 bases in the middle. The CDR3 loop is CASSSGLGEMSQFF. The CDR3 nucleotides read TGTGCCAGCTCATCCGGACTGGGGGAGATGTCGCAGTTCTTC.

A single count supports this clone. The chain joins TRBV6-5 to TRBJ2-5; maybe TRBD1 (5 bases). Germline CDR1 MNHEY, CDR2 SVGAGI. This CDR3 has 15 residues. V lost 2 bases, J lost 5 bases, and 15 bases lay in between. The CDR3 spells CASSYTGPGRETQYF. As DNA, the CDR3 is TGTGCCAGCAGTTACACAGGACCAGGAAGGGAGACCCAGTACTTC.

The J gene is TRBJ1-6, the V gene TRBV25-1, with a tentative D call TRBD1 (6 bases). Germline V gene sequence: CDR1 MGHDK, CDR2 SYGVNS. The CDR3 totals 11 residues. V was cut by 7 bases and J by 15 bases, with 13 bases left in between. DNA of the CDR3: TGTGCCAGCAAAATGGGGGCCAGCCTCCACTTT. Its protein is CASKMGASLHF.

The chain couples TRBV6-5 to TRBJ1-4; D is uncertain. There are 13 residues in the CDR3. Germline V CDR1 and CDR2: MNHEY, SVGAGI. V was clipped by 6 bases and J by 7 bases, with 12 bases between them. Written as DNA, the CDR3 is TGTGCCAGCAGACTACTCCGAGGTGAAAAACTGTTTTTT. This codes for CASRLLRGEKLFF.

The gene calls are TRBV2 and TRBJ1-5; D is uncertain. V gave up 2 bases and J gave up 3 bases, with 11 bases separating them. The germline gives CDR1 SNHLY, CDR2 FYNNEI. CDR3 length: 15 residues. The CDR3 spells CASSERGGFNQPQHF. CDR3 bases: TGTGCCAGCAGTGAACGGGGAGGTTTCAATCAGCCCCAGCATTTT.

CDR3 coding DNA: TGCGCCAGCAGCCGCGGGAGCTCCACCCTCACAGATACGCAGTATTTT. Translated: CASSRGSSTLTDTQYF. This sequence joins TRBV5-1 and TRBJ2-3, with 7 nucleotides matching TRBD2. The CDR3 totals 16 residues. V shed 4 bases and J 2 bases; nucleotides not matched to a gene: 10. Germline loops: CDR1 SGHRS, CDR2 YFSETQ.

The V gene is TRBV6-5, the J gene TRBJ1-5; 8 bases align to TRBD1. There are 15 residues in the CDR3. The J segment lost 7 bases and the V segment lost 0 bases, leaving 5 bases of the junction unmatched. Germline CDR1 MNHEY, CDR2 SVGAGI. CDR3: CASSYSDRGSQPQHF. The CDR3 region has the DNA TGTGCCAGCAGTTACTCCGACAGGGGAAGCCAGCCCCAGCATTTT.

This clone was observed at least ten times. The rearrangement uses TRBV10-1 and TRBJ2-7, with 9 bases aligning to TRBD2. Germline V CDR1 and CDR2: WNHNN, SYGVQD (reference sequence). The CDR3 contains 15 residues. After removal of 3 bases from V and 3 bases from J, the junction contained 6 bases not matched to a gene. CDR3 nucleotides: TGCGCCAGCAGTGATGTGGCTAGCGGGGACTACGAGCAGTACTTC. It specifies CASSDVASGDYEQYF.

A few counts support this clone. The gene calls are TRBV11-2 and TRBJ2-5; weak D call: TRBD1 (5 bases). This CDR3 spans 15 amino acids. Germline V gene sequence: CDR1 SGHAT, CDR2 FQNNGV. Trimming stripped 5 bases from V and 3 bases from J, with 16 bases between. The CDR3 sequence is CASSLRVAAEETQYF. The CDR3 DNA is TGTGCCAGCAGCCTCAGGGTGGCGGCCGAAGAGACCCAGTACTTC.

The chain employs TRBV27 and TRBJ2-5, with D maybe TRBD1 (5 bases). Germline CDR1 reads MNHEY; CDR2 reads SMNVEV (reference sequence). There are 14 residues in the CDR3. Trimming took 5 bases from V and 4 from J, leaving 14 bases between them. The CDR3 region has the DNA TGTGCCAGCAGTCTTCTCGACAGCATAGAGACCCAGTACTTC. Protein sequence: CASSLLDSIETQYF.

This chain uses TRBV5-6 with TRBJ1-5, with D unresolved. The CDR3 covers 14 residues. V lost 4 bases, J lost 0 bases, and 8 bases lay in between. Germline V gives CDR1 SGHDT, CDR2 YYEEEE. Here the CDR3 DNA reads TGTGCCAGCAGCCCTACCGGTAGCAATCAGCCCCAGCATTTT. It specifies CASSPTGSNQPQHF.

This clone was detected only a few times. The chain recombines TRBV12-2 with TRBJ2-7; the D call TRBD1 from the table was never checked on the DNA. TRBV12-2 is classified as a pseudogene. This CDR3 has 18 residues. DNA for the CDR3: TGTGCAAGTCGCCTCGTCGGACCGCGGACACGCGATCCCCTGGCGAGGTACTTC. Translated: CASRLVGPRTRDPLARYF.

This clone has just a few counts. This sequence joins TRBV5-8 and TRBJ2-6, with D uncertain. Germline CDR1 SGHTS, CDR2 YDEGEE. The CDR3 covers 14 residues. V lost 5 bases to trimming and J lost 2 bases, with 8 bases between them. The CDR3 is CASSMTTGANVLTF. The CDR3 DNA follows: TGTGCCAGCAGTATGACCACTGGGGCCAACGTCCTGACTTTC.